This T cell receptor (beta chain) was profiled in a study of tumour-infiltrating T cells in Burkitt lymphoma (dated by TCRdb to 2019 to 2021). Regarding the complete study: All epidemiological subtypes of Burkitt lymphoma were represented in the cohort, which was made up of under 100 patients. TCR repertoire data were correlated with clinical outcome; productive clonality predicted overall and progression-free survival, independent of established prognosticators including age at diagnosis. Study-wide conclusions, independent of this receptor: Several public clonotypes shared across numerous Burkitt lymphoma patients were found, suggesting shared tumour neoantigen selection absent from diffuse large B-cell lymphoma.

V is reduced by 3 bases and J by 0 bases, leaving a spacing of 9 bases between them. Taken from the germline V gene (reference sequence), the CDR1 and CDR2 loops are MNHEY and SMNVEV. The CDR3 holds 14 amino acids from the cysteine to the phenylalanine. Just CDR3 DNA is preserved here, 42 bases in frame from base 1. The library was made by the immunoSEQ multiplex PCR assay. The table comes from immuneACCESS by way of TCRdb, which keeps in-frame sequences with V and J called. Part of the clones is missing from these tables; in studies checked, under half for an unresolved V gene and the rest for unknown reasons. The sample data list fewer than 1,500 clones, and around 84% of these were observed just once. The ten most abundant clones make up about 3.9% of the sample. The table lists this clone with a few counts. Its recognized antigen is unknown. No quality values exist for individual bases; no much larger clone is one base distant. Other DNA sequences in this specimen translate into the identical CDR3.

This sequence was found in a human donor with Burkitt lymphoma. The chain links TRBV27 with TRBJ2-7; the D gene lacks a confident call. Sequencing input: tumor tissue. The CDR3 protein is CASSLDRSSYEQYF. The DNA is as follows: TGTGCCAGCAGTTTGGACCGTAGCTCCTACGAGCAGTACTTC.